This entry lists 4 T cell receptor beta chains sequenced from one sample in a study of T cell responses to AZD1222 COVID-19 vaccine. Sequencing was performed with immunoSEQ multiplex PCR; in TCRdb, only in-frame clones are kept and a portion is missing. The data hold 130,000 or so clones, with 85% to 90% observed a single time. The sample consisted of peripheral blood, taken on day 0 of AZD1222 vaccination. These receptors were collected from an adult in good health.

The J gene is TRBJ2-7, the V gene TRBV4-3; 11 positions match TRBD2. Losses at the gene ends were 2 bases for V and 0 bases for J; bases not matched to a gene: 3. The length of the CDR3 is 16 residues. Per the germline V gene, CDR1 is LGHNA and CDR2 is YSLEER. The CDR3 DNA sequence: TGCGCCAGCAGCCAACTAACTAGCGGGGGCTCCTACGAGCAGTACTTC. Translation gives CASSQLTSGGSYEQYF.

The chain links TRBV4-3 to TRBJ2-1; 9 nucleotides line up with TRBD2. Germline values: CDR1 LGHNA, CDR2 YSLEER. CDR3 length equals 15 residues. V dropped 6 bases and J dropped 3; count of bases not matched to a gene: 6. The CDR3 coding sequence is TGCGCCAGCAGTCCCGGGACTAGCATCTACAATGAGCAGTTCTTC. Translating gives CASSPGTSIYNEQFF.

The V call is TRBV27, the J call TRBJ1-5; 10 bases map to TRBD1. The V and J ends lost 6 bases and 2 bases, in that order; junction bases with no gene match: 4. This CDR3 contains 15 residues. Per germline, CDR1 MNHEY and CDR2 SMNVEV (reference sequence). CDR3 in amino acids: CASRSGTGGNQPQHF. Written as DNA, the CDR3 is TGTGCCAGCAGATCCGGGACAGGGGGCAATCAGCCCCAGCATTTT.

CDR3 in amino acids: CASSLGGRNSYNEQFF. For the CDR3, the DNA is TGTGCCAGCAGCTTGGGAGGCCGAAACTCCTACAATGAGCAGTTCTTC. The rearrangement uses TRBV5-4 and TRBJ2-1, with unresolved D. Germline CDR1 SGHNT, CDR2 YYREEE (reference sequence). V lost 0 bases and J 0 bases, leaving 10 bases between the germline ends. The CDR3 contains 16 residues.